These T cell receptor beta chains were read from a single sample in a study of response to subunit inactivated influenza vaccine. TCRdb used MiXCR to reprocess the RT-PCR reads, holding one entry per CDR3 protein. The sample consists of about 610,000 distinct CDR3 sequences, 11% to 15% of them appearing once. The specimen was PBMCs from blood, collected 11 to 12 days after vaccination. These receptors were taken from a man aged 50-59 years who received an inactivated influenza vaccine. CDR3s include the opening cysteine and the closing phenylalanine or tryptophan. Fields, in order: clone size, D gene, J gene, V gene, CDR3 protein, CDR3 DNA. A D gene is named only where the DNA matches it firmly. Clone size, where shown, is once, few, many, or a class for clones that have expanded.

. | TRBD2 | TRBJ2-1 | TRBV27 | CASSFQSGGYNEQFF | TGTGCCAGCAGTTTTCAAAGCGGGGGATACAATGAGCAGTTCTTC
. | TRBD2 | TRBJ2-3 | TRBV7-9 | CASSPRTSGSFLDTQYF | TGTGCCAGCAGCCCAAGGACTAGCGGGAGTTTCTTAGATACGCAGTATTTT
few | . | TRBJ1-4 | TRBV28 | CASSQNPTNEKLFF | TGTGCCAGCAGTCAGAACCCAACTAATGAAAAACTGTTTTTT
. | TRBD2 | TRBJ2-1 | TRBV30 | CAWTAREGLTGEQFF | TGTGCCTGGACGGCGCGGGAGGGACTGACGGGTGAGCAGTTCTTC
many | . | TRBJ1-3 | TRBV28 | CASSPPRVGGNTIYF | TGTGCCAGCAGTCCACCCCGGGTGGGTGGAAACACCATATATTTT
once | TRBD2 | TRBJ2-7 | TRBV4-2 | CASSQGERGVSEQYF | TGTGCCAGCAGCCAAGGGGAACGGGGGGTAAGTGAGCAGTACTTC
few | . | TRBJ2-7 | TRBV12-3/TRBV12-4 | CASSSRGMYEQYF | TGTGCCAGCAGTTCCAGGGGAATGTACGAGCAGTACTTC
. | . | TRBJ2-1 | TRBV4-3 | CASSQGAFPPSYNEQFF | TGCGCCAGCAGCCAAGGGGCCTTCCCCCCCTCCTACAATGAGCAGTTCTTC
. | . | TRBJ2-2 | TRBV18 | CASSPPRGSANTGELFF | TGTGCCAGCTCACCACCTAGGGGAAGCGCGAACACCGGGGAGCTGTTTTTT
many | . | TRBJ2-3 | TRBV28 | CASSLGGFWPSTGDTQYF | TGTGCCAGCAGTTTAGGAGGGTTTTGGCCCAGCACCGGAGATACGCAGTATTTT
few | . | TRBJ1-5 | TRBV24-1 | CATSDFRGDFNQPQHF | TGTGCCACCAGTGATTTCAGGGGCGACTTCAATCAGCCCCAGCATTTT
. | . | TRBJ2-1 | TRBV18 | CASSPATSGLGNEQFF | TGTGCCAGCTCACCAGCTACATCTGGCTTAGGGAATGAGCAGTTCTTC
. | TRBD1 | TRBJ2-3 | TRBV9 | CASSVGQGAADTQYF | TGTGCCAGCAGCGTAGGGCAGGGGGCCGCAGATACGCAGTATTTT
many | . | TRBJ2-1 | TRBV7-8 | CASSPKVAYNEQFF | TGTGCCAGCAGCCCAAAGGTCGCCTACAATGAGCAGTTCTTC
few | . | TRBJ1-5 | TRBV7-2 | CASSLYVGTQPQHF | TGTGCCAGCAGCTTATATGTAGGGACACAGCCCCAGCATTTT
many | . | TRBJ2-7 | TRBV6-1 | CASSEYGYEQYF | TGTGCCAGCAGTGAATACGGTTACGAGCAGTACTTC
few | . | TRBJ1-2 | TRBV6-6 | CASRGDYGYTF | TGTGCCAGCAGGGGAGACTATGGCTACACCTTC
many | . | TRBJ2-1 | TRBV30 | CAWRTANEQFF | TGTGCCTGGAGGACGGCAAATGAGCAGTTCTTC
few | TRBD2 | TRBJ2-7 | TRBV6-1 | CASREMRTSGSYEQYF | TGTGCCAGCAGGGAAATGCGGACTAGCGGATCCTACGAGCAGTACTTC
. | . | TRBJ2-3 | TRBV18 | CASSIIGADTQYF | TGTGCCAGCTCAATTATAGGGGCAGATACGCAGTATTTT
. | TRBD1 | TRBJ2-7 | TRBV5-1 | CASSLGKAGQGSYEQYF | TGCGCCAGCAGCTTGGGTAAGGCGGGACAGGGGTCCTACGAGCAGTACTTC
few | . | TRBJ2-2 | TRBV6-5 | CASSYWGDTGELFF | TGTGCCAGCAGTTACTGGGGGGACACCGGGGAGCTGTTTTTT
. | . | TRBJ2-7 | TRBV7-2 | CASSSVGNEQYF | TGTGCCAGCAGCTCCGTTGGGAACGAGCAGTACTTC
. | TRBD1 | TRBJ2-3 | TRBV12-3/TRBV12-4 | CASRRAEGQGAYTQYF | TGTGCCAGCAGACGGGCAGAGGGACAGGGCGCTTATACGCAGTATTTT
many | . | TRBJ1-1 | TRBV12-3/TRBV12-4 | CASAFNGRAFF | TGTGCCAGCGCATTCAATGGTAGGGCTTTCTTT
few | TRBD2 | TRBJ2-7 | TRBV7-2 | CASSLSLAGGGEQYF | TGTGCCAGCAGCTTATCACTAGCGGGAGGAGGCGAGCAGTACTTC
many | TRBD1 | TRBJ2-7 | TRBV10-3 | CAINPDRVYEQYF | TGTGCCATCAACCCGGACAGGGTGTACGAGCAGTACTTC
few | . | TRBJ2-5 | TRBV28 | CASSGVETQYF | TGTGCCAGCAGTGGGGTAGAGACCCAGTACTTC
. | TRBD1 | TRBJ1-1 | TRBV18 | CASSTQGWNTEAFF | TGTGCCAGCTCTACACAGGGGTGGAACACTGAAGCTTTCTTT
few | . | TRBJ2-4 | TRBV15 | CATSRDGFTQYF | TGTGCCACCAGCAGAGATGGGTTCACTCAGTACTTC
many | . | TRBJ1-3 | TRBV10-3 | CAIRVSSSGNTIYF | TGTGCCATCAGGGTGTCATCCTCTGGAAACACCATATATTTT
few | TRBD1 | TRBJ2-1 | TRBV12-3/TRBV12-4 | CASSTRQGWNEQFF | TGTGCCAGCAGTACCAGACAGGGGTGGAATGAGCAGTTCTTC
. | TRBD2 | TRBJ2-1 | TRBV30 | CAWSPSGGYNEQFF | TGTGCCTGGAGTCCTAGCGGGGGTTACAATGAGCAGTTCTTC
once | TRBD1 | TRBJ2-1 | TRBV11-2 | CASSLDWTGLYNEQFF | TGTGCCAGCAGCTTAGATTGGACAGGCCTATACAATGAGCAGTTCTTC
many | . | TRBJ1-1 | TRBV28 | CASFVGGDTEAFF | TGTGCCAGCTTTGTCGGGGGAGACACTGAAGCTTTCTTT
many | TRBD1 | TRBJ2-7 | TRBV28 | CASSDPGTGAYEQYF | TGTGCCAGCAGCGATCCCGGGACAGGGGCCTACGAGCAGTACTTC
. | . | TRBJ1-5 | TRBV20-1 | CSAGVNSNQPQHF | TGCAGTGCAGGGGTCAATTCAAATCAGCCCCAGCATTTT
. | TRBD1 | TRBJ1-2 | TRBV29-1 | CSVETDRAWGANYGYTF | TGCAGCGTTGAAACCGACAGGGCTTGGGGTGCTAACTATGGCTACACCTTC
. | . | TRBJ2-6 | TRBV20-1 | CSARDPGSGANVLTF | TGCAGTGCTAGAGATCCCGGGTCTGGGGCCAACGTCCTGACTTTC
. | TRBD1 | TRBJ2-1 | TRBV2 | CASSESLNWGTALISSYNEQFF | TGTGCCAGCAGTGAAAGTCTGAATTGGGGGACAGCCCTAATCAGCTCCTACAATGAGCAGTTCTTC
. | . | TRBJ2-1 | TRBV10-3 | CAISAGIEQFF | TGTGCCATCAGTGCCGGTATTGAGCAGTTCTTC
. | . | TRBJ1-1 | TRBV14 | CASSQGFEAFF | TGTGCCAGCAGCCAGGGATTCGAAGCTTTCTTT
. | . | TRBJ2-7 | TRBV29-1 | CGAGTSWEQYF | TGCGGTGCGGGCACGTCATGGGAGCAGTACTTC
. | . | TRBJ2-5 | TRBV28 | CASSLPRETQYF | TGTGCCAGCAGTTTACCAAGGGAGACCCAGTACTTC
. | TRBD1 | TRBJ2-7 | TRBV7-2 | CASSLPGGYDEQYF | TGTGCCAGCAGCTTACCAGGGGGCTACGACGAGCAGTACTTC
. | TRBD2 | TRBJ2-2 | TRBV7-3 | CASSLGGTRSAGAGELFF | TGTGCCAGCAGCTTAGGCGGGACTAGGTCCGCCGGCGCCGGGGAGCTGTTTTTT
. | TRBD2 | TRBJ2-1 | TRBV28 | CASSFLPQTSGSLYNEQFF | TGTGCCAGCAGTTTTCTCCCCCAGACTAGCGGGAGTTTGTACAATGAGCAGTTCTTC
. | . | TRBJ1-6 | TRBV28 | CASSFRGRGNSPLHF | TGTGCCAGCAGTTTTCGGGGCAGGGGAAATTCACCCCTCCACTTT